Below, 2 T cell receptor beta chains from the same sample are listed, as sequenced in a study (dated 2022 in TCRdb). Library preparation employed the immunoSEQ multiplex PCR assay. TCRdb provides this immuneACCESS table in a form limited to in-frame rearrangements. Some clones are lacking; in checked studies, under half of them reflect an unresolved V gene, and why the rest are absent is not known. The sample table lists approximately 70,000 clones, around 93% of them with a count of one. The ten most abundant clones make up 4% to 5% of the sample. Sequencing was performed on PBMCs. The receptor set was obtained from a man aged 35-49 years with rheumatoid arthritis.

V and J are TRBV9 and TRBJ1-1, with D possibly being TRBD1 (5 bases). From germline, CDR1 is SGDLS and CDR2 YYNGEE. V was pared by 2 bases and J by 6 bases, with 14 bases between. This CDR3 is 14 amino acids long. DNA for the CDR3: TGTGCCAGCAGCGTTGACAGTGATTACTCTGAAGCTTTCTTT. Translating it yields CASSVDSDYSEAFF.

This clone appeared a single time. The V gene is TRBV6-5, the J gene TRBJ2-3; TRBD2 aligns across 11 bases. V dropped 4 bases and J dropped 6; count of bases not matched to a gene: 6. The CDR3 runs 15 residues. Germline V CDR1 and CDR2: MNHEY, SVGAGI. The CDR3 loop is CASSSSGGPGDTQYF. In nucleotides, the CDR3 is TGTGCCAGCAGTTCTAGCGGGGGGCCAGGTGATACGCAGTATTTT.